The 27 T cell receptor beta chains in this list originate from one sample, sequenced in a study of OX40 agonist ivuxolimab in advanced cancers. Method: immunoSEQ multiplex PCR; TCRdb's copy keeps in-frame clones and lacks some. Counted here are tens of thousands of clones, approximately 79% occurring once; the ten biggest clones make up about 2.4%. The source was CD4+ or CD8+ T cells sorted from blood, collected in a trial of the OX40 agonist ivuxolimab. The receptors derive from an adult with an advanced solid tumor such as melanoma, head and neck, liver or kidney cancer.

This chain joins TRBV11-2 and TRBJ1-5; D may be TRBD1 (5 bases). Trimming removed 5 bases from V and 0 bases from J, with 17 bases in between. The CDR3 runs 17 residues. Looked up from germline, CDR1 is SGHAT and CDR2 is FQNNGV. DNA for the CDR3: TGTGCCAGCAGCCGGGCCCCGGTGGGGCCTAGCAATCAGCCCCAGCATTTT. Its translation is CASSRAPVGPSNQPQHF.

The J gene is TRBJ2-7, the V gene TRBV27; D unclear. The CDR3 is 13 residues long. V lost 5 bases and J lost 3, with 11 bases in between. Germline loops: CDR1 MNHEY, CDR2 SMNVEV (reference sequence). As DNA, the CDR3 is TGTGCCAGCAGTCCCCCGAAAGGCTACGAGCAGTACTTC. This sequence encodes CASSPPKGYEQYF.

This chain uses TRBV7-3 with TRBJ2-5; no reliable D call. The CDR3 has 16 amino acids. Trimming cost V 1 base and J 1 base, with 13 bases left between them. Per germline, CDR1 SGHTA and CDR2 FQGTGA. CDR3 region: CASSLNGQGFQETQYF. CDR3 nucleotides: TGTGCCAGCAGCTTAAACGGGCAAGGGTTCCAAGAGACCCAGTACTTC.

This clone turned up a few times. The chain links TRBV18 to TRBJ1-2; D gene unclear. Germline V gives CDR1 KGHSH, CDR2 LQKENI. This CDR3 spans 11 amino acids. V was clipped by 3 bases and J by 4 bases, with 3 bases between them. CDR3 nucleotide sequence: TGTGCCAGCTCACCGTCCTATGGCTACACCTTC. Amino acids: CASSPSYGYTF.

V is TRBV5-5 and J is TRBJ1-5; D not resolved. This CDR3 is 14 amino acids long. With 1 base removed from V and 1 base from J, the gap between germline ends came to 6 bases. In germline, CDR1 is SGHKS, CDR2 YYEKEE (reference sequence). The CDR3 here is CASSLFNSNQPQHF. CDR3 DNA sequence: TGTGCCAGCAGCTTGTTCAACAGCAATCAGCCCCAGCATTTT.

Points on this clone: Relative to the germline gene, one junction end is altered; a read error may explain this. The DNA for the CDR3 is TGTGCTAGCAGCGCCCGGGACACCGGCACAGATACGCAGTATTTT. Encoded protein: CASSARDTGTDTQYF. This chain links TRBV7-7 with TRBJ2-3; D perhaps matches TRBD1 (6 bases). CDR1 is SSHAT and CDR2 is FNYEAQ in the germline V gene (reference sequence). The CDR3 sequence is 15 residues long.

This chain joins TRBV19 and TRBJ1-1; 8 bases align to TRBD1. Germline V gene lookup returns CDR1 LNHDA and CDR2 SQIVND (reference sequence). V dropped 7 bases and J dropped 2; count of bases not matched to a gene: 9. This CDR3 spans 15 amino acids. CDR3 nucleotide sequence: TGTGCCAGTACCCAGGGGGCACCAGGAAACACTGAAGCTTTCTTT. Its protein product is CASTQGAPGNTEAFF.

The genes are TRBV6-5 and TRBJ2-7, with TRBD2 matching over 14 bases. CDR3 size: 16 residues. J was trimmed by 3 bases and V by 4 bases; bases with no gene match: 5. Germline V gene lookup returns CDR1 MNHEY and CDR2 SVGAGI. In nucleotides, the CDR3 is TGTGCCAGCAGTTCGACTAGCGGGAGGGCGGACTACGAGCAGTACTTC. Translation gives CASSSTSGRADYEQYF.

The CDR3 here is CASSPRGLVSGSYNEQFF. The CDR3 DNA reads TGTGCCAGCAGCCCTCGTGGACTAGTTTCCGGTTCCTACAATGAGCAGTTCTTC. The chain links TRBV9 to TRBJ2-1, with 7 bases fitting TRBD2. Losses at the gene ends were 4 bases for V and 1 base for J; bases not matched to a gene: 14. Germline CDR1 reads SGDLS; CDR2 reads YYNGEE. This CDR3 is 18 amino acids long. Using reference TRBV9 and TRBJ2-1 for the parts outside the CDR3, the full variable domain is DSGVTQTPKHLITATGQRVTLRCSPRSGDLSVYWYQQSLDQGLQFLIQYYNGEERAKGNILERFSAQQFPDLHSELNLSSLELGDSALYFCASSPRGLVSGSYNEQFFGPGTRLTVL.

This clone was observed a handful of times. The chain employs TRBV14 and TRBJ1-2, with D perhaps matching TRBD1 (5 bases). CDR3 length: 14 residues. Trimming removed 1 base at V and 4 bases at J, with 10 bases between. Germline V gene lookup returns CDR1 SGHDN and CDR2 FVKESK. The CDR3: CASSQGAGLYGYTF. Written as DNA, the CDR3 is TGTGCCAGCAGCCAAGGGGCAGGGCTCTATGGCTACACCTTC. The full variable domain, its missing parts supplied by reference TRBV14 and TRBJ1-2, is EAGVTQFPSHSVIEKGQTVTLRCDPISGHDNLYWYRRVMGKEIKFLLHFVKESKQDESGMPNNRFLAERTGGTYSTLKVQPAELEDSGVYFCASSQGAGLYGYTFGSGTRLTVV.

This chain joins TRBV29-1 and TRBJ1-2; the D is unclear. The CDR3 runs to 10 residues. CDR1 and CDR2 from the germline V gene are SQVTM and ANQGSEA. With 3 bases removed from V and 6 bases from J, the gap between germline ends came to 5 bases. CDR3 nucleotides: TGCAGCGTTGATGATAATGGCTACACCTTC. Protein product: CSVDDNGYTF. The variable domain in full, with the rest retrieved from reference TRBV29-1 and TRBJ1-2, is SAVISQKPSRDICQRGTSLTIQCQVDSQVTMMFWYRQQPGQSLTLIATANQGSEATYESGFVIDKFPISRPNLTFSTLTVSNMSPEDSSIYLCSVDDNGYTFGSGTRLTVV.

The chain links TRBV19 to TRBJ1-2, with D unclear. Trimming pared 4 bases from V and 9 bases from J, leaving 18 bases between. The CDR3 runs 14 residues. From germline, CDR1 is LNHDA and CDR2 SQIVND (reference sequence). CDR3 loop: CASSRKAYVGSYTF. DNA for the CDR3: TGTGCCAGTAGTAGAAAGGCCTACGTCGGGAGCTACACCTTC.

The chain has TRBV7-2 and TRBJ2-2, with D perhaps TRBD2 (5 bases). Germline V gene lookup returns CDR1 SGHTA and CDR2 FQGNSA. The CDR3 extends over 18 amino acids. V lost 0 bases and J lost 2, with 16 bases in between. The CDR3 sequence is CASSLAYSGRGNTGELFF. In DNA, the CDR3 is TGTGCCAGCAGCTTAGCGTACTCAGGACGGGGAAACACCGGGGAGCTGTTTTTT.

The chain joins TRBV19 to TRBJ2-2; D not certain. CDR3 length: 15 residues. Trimming left V 3 bases short and J 5 bases short, with 13 bases between. CDR1 and CDR2 from the germline V gene are LNHDA and SQIVND (reference sequence). The CDR3 spells CASSIPRTPTGELFF. For the CDR3, the DNA is TGTGCCAGTAGTATTCCCAGGACGCCTACCGGGGAGCTGTTTTTT.

This chain connects TRBV30 to TRBJ1-1, with 8 positions matching TRBD1. V shed 0 bases and J 11 bases; nucleotides not matched to a gene: 14. This CDR3 region has 15 residues. Germline assignment: CDR1 GTSNPN and CDR2 SVGIG (reference sequence). In nucleotides, the CDR3 is TGTGCCTGGAGTGTTATCCGTCAGGGGGCGCGTCACGCTTTCTTT. Its translation: CAWSVIRQGARHAFF.

There are a few counts of this clone. CDR3 sequence reads: CASSYSGQGVRGYTF. The CDR3 DNA sequence: TGTGCCAGCAGTTATTCTGGACAGGGGGTACGAGGCTACACCTTC. J is TRBJ1-2 and V is TRBV6-5; TRBD1 agrees at 10 bases. Germline-derived CDR1 and CDR2 are MNHEY and SVGAGI. V trimming: 3 bases; J trimming: 8 bases; junction bases outside the gene matches: 9. This CDR3 has 15 residues.

The rearrangement links TRBV5-1 to TRBJ2-1; 9 bases map to TRBD2. The germline gives CDR1 SGHRS, CDR2 YFSETQ. V lost 4 bases and J lost 0; bases outside the gene matches: 5. The CDR3 has 16 amino acids. Here the CDR3 reads CASSVSGGSSYNEQFF. CDR3 nucleotides: TGCGCCAGCAGCGTTAGCGGGGGTAGCTCCTACAATGAGCAGTTCTTC.

This rearrangement joins TRBV7-3 to TRBJ1-1, with 7 bases aligning to TRBD1. The CDR3 has 14 amino acids. Germline trimming cut 3 bases from V and 4 bases from J; bases unmatched to any gene: 5. The germline V gene has CDR1 SGHTA and CDR2 FQGTGA. The CDR3 loop reads CASSLKGGLTEAFF. As DNA, the CDR3 is TGTGCCAGCAGCTTGAAAGGGGGCCTCACTGAAGCTTTCTTT.

The chain is built from TRBV7-2 and TRBJ2-7; D may be TRBD1 (5 bases). CDR3 length: 13 amino acids. Trimming shortened V by 6 bases and J by 2 bases, and 11 bases separated the two germline ends. CDR1 and CDR2 from the germline V gene are SGHTA and FQGNSA. The CDR3 coding sequence is TGTGCCAGCAGAGACACAGGAGCCTACGAGCAGTACTTC. As protein: CASRDTGAYEQYF.

The V call is TRBV18, the J call TRBJ2-2, with D unresolved. The CDR3 is made up of 12 amino acids. Germline V CDR1 and CDR2: KGHSH, LQKENI. The V and J ends lost 6 bases and 3 bases respectively, with 5 bases between them. The CDR3 DNA reads as TGTGCCAGCTCTCAATACACCGGGGAGCTGTTTTTT. It is translated as CASSQYTGELFF. The full variable domain, completed using reference TRBV18 and TRBJ2-2, is NAGVMQNPRHLVRRRGQEARLRCSPMKGHSHVYWYRQLPEEGLKFMVYLQKENIIDESGMPKERFSAEFPKEGPSILRIQQVVRGDSAAYFCASSQYTGELFFGEGSRLTVL.

CDR3 sequence: CASRQTGGKNIQYF. The CDR3 DNA reads TGTGCCAGCAGGCAAACAGGGGGAAAAAACATTCAGTACTTC. This chain joins TRBV6-5 and TRBJ2-4, with TRBD1 matching over 8 bases. Trimming at V came to 6 bases and at J to 4 bases, leaving 5 bases not matched to a gene. Germline V lookup: CDR1 MNHEY, CDR2 SVGAGI. The CDR3 has 14 residues.

This chain joins TRBV2 and TRBJ2-7; TRBD2 might be the D (5 bases). There are 14 residues in the CDR3. CDR1 SNHLY and CDR2 FYNNEI come from the germline V gene. V was cut by 10 bases and J by 2 bases, with 18 bases left in between. The CDR3 DNA follows: TGTGCCATCGCGGGCGAGCCAGCTCCCTACGAGCAGTACTTC. It specifies CAIAGEPAPYEQYF. The variable domain in full, completed from reference TRBV2 and TRBJ2-7, reads EPEVTQTPSHQVTQMGQEVILRCVPISNHLYFYWYRQILGQKVEFLVSFYNNEISEKSEIFDDQFSVERPDGSNFTLKIRSTKLEDSAMYFCAIAGEPAPYEQYFGPGTRLTVT.

The chain uses TRBV7-2 and TRBJ1-6, with D uncertain. V was trimmed by 5 bases and J by 9 bases, leaving 17 bases between them. Germline CDR1 SGHTA, CDR2 FQGNSA. This CDR3 is built from 15 residues. CDR3 coding DNA: TGTGCCAGCAGCCCTAGCGGGTACGGATTTTCACCCCTCCACTTT. Encoded protein: CASSPSGYGFSPLHF.

The chain combines TRBV7-2 with TRBJ2-4; no reliable D call. Trimming left V 4 bases short and J 0 bases short, with 19 bases between. Germline values: CDR1 SGHTA, CDR2 FQGNSA. The CDR3 consists of 18 residues. The CDR3 region has the DNA TGTGCCAGCAGCTCAAAAAATCAGCCCTCGCTAGCCAAAAACATTCAGTACTTC. Protein sequence: CASSSKNQPSLAKNIQYF.

The chain has TRBV7-2 and TRBJ1-2, with D perhaps TRBD1 (5 bases). V lost 2 bases and J 1 base, leaving 17 bases between the germline ends. Germline CDR1 reads SGHTA; CDR2 reads FQGNSA. CDR3 length: 17 amino acids. The chain's CDR3 is CASSLLGPGTFNYGYTF. The CDR3 DNA reads TGTGCCAGCAGCTTACTCGGACCCGGGACGTTTAACTATGGCTACACCTTC.

The chain is built from TRBV2 and TRBJ1-2; 10 positions match TRBD1. Germline V gene data show CDR1 as SNHLY and CDR2 as FYNNEI. Unmatched junction bases numbered 11, after V lost 6 bases and J lost 4 bases. The CDR3 length is 16 residues. Written as DNA, the CDR3 is TGTGCCAGCAGGGCCGGGACAGGGGCGTATACCTATGGCTACACCTTC. This codes for CASRAGTGAYTYGYTF.

Only one count was recorded for this clone. The chain employs TRBV11-2 and TRBJ2-1; TRBD2 agrees at 11 bases. J was trimmed by 3 bases and V by 5 bases; bases with no gene match: 6. The CDR3 consists of 16 residues. Germline CDR1 reads SGHAT; CDR2 reads FQNNGV. The CDR3 spells CASSRRLAGIYNEQFF. The CDR3 DNA reads as TGTGCCAGCAGCCGCCGACTAGCGGGGATCTACAATGAGCAGTTCTTC.